The 5 T cell receptor beta chains in this list originate from one sample, sequenced in a study of T cells in women clearing cervical HPV infection. Repertoires were generated with immunoSEQ multiplex PCR, while TCRdb's copy carries only in-frame clones and drops some. Recorded for this sample: around 28,000 clones. Source material: blood buffy coat. The receptors were gathered from a woman aged 18-69 years with a cervical HPV16 infection that either progressed to CIN3+ or cleared (not recorded which).

The CDR3 DNA, read in part, is TGTGCCAGCAGTGTCGGCGGGGGCGAG. Residues: CASSVGGGE. The CDR3 in full is CASSVGGGEQYF. This chain links TRBV2 with TRBJ2-7; 7 positions agree with TRBD2. The read terminates 3 residues before the CDR3 end, so the remaining end is supplied by the germline J gene. The germline CDR1 and CDR2 sequences are SNHLY and FYNNEI. Trimming took 4 bases from V and 6 from J; bases not matched to a gene: 3. The CDR3 spans 12 residues.

As regards this clone: Read sequence stops 3 residues before the CDR3 end, and the germline J gene provides the missing end. The V and J genes are TRBV29-1 and TRBJ2-7; possibly TRBD1 or TRBD2 for D (5 bases each). In germline, CDR1 is SQVTM, CDR2 ANQGSEA. V lost 4 bases and J lost 5, with 21 bases in between. CDR3 length equals 15 residues. Partial CDR3 DNA: TGCAGCGTTGTGATATTGCGAGCAGGGAGTGACGAG. This codes for CSVVILRAGSDE. Given in full, the CDR3 is CSVVILRAGSDEQYF.

Notes on this clone: The CDR3 end falls 3 residues outside the read, so it is completed with the germline J gene. This chain joins TRBV29-1 and TRBJ2-5; TRBD1 is a possible D gene (6 bases). This CDR3 contains 13 residues. V was shortened by 6 bases and J by 0 bases, with 11 bases between the two germline ends. Germline CDR1 and CDR2: SQVTM and ANQGSEA. The CDR3: CSVSRGNQETQYF. The sequenced CDR3 bases are TGCAGCGTCTCTAGGGGGAACCAAGAGACC.

Remarks on this clone: The observed sequence ends 3 residues before the CDR3 terminus, with the missing tail filled in from the germline J gene. This rearrangement joins TRBV7-6 to TRBJ2-1, with 9 bases matching TRBD2. V lost 1 base and J lost 0; bases outside the gene matches: 7. Germline lookup yields CDR1 SGHVS and CDR2 FNYEAQ. CDR3 length: 18 amino acids. The sequenced part of the CDR3 DNA is TGTGCCAGCAGCTTAGGGATCTCGCGGGGGGGCTCCTACAATGAG. Amino acids: CASSLGISRGGSYNE. The entire CDR3 reads CASSLGISRGGSYNEQFF.

CDR3 DNA (partial): TGCGCCAGCACAATCGGGACAGGGGACTATGGC. Protein product: CASTIGTGDYG. The whole CDR3 protein is CASTIGTGDYGYTF. V usage is TRBV5-1 and J usage is TRBJ1-2; 10 bases map to TRBD1. The missing CDR3 end, 3 residues past where the read stops, is filled in from the germline J gene. Per germline, CDR1 SGHRS and CDR2 YFSETQ. The CDR3 covers 14 residues. With 6 bases clipped from V and 3 bases from J, the junction kept 5 bases outside the gene matches.